This T cell receptor beta chain was sequenced for a study of regulatory T cells in long-lasting Graves disease. V lost 0 bases and J lost 6, with 21 bases in between. The length of the CDR3 is 17 residues. Germline CDR1 and CDR2: SGHTA and FQGTGA. Whole-study results and caveats: A limited number of samples was an acknowledged limitation.

Arm-PCR of CDR3 regions and iRepertoire HTBI primers were the basis on which TCR beta libraries were built. TCRdb reprocessed the multiplex PCR reads with MiXCR, giving one entry per CDR3 protein. The data contain 620,000 or so distinct CDR3 sequences, 16% of them singletons. There are many counts of this clonotype. Its antigen is currently unknown. As to time point: newly diagnosed GD, antithyroid drugs for less than 3 months. Scientists built the TCR library using RNA that was extracted from PBMCs. These data also featured in a second study, about T cells in Graves' hyperthyroidism and ophthalmopathy. That work adds: TCR CDR3 underwent first-round RT-PCR with the HTBI primer set. Most thyroid clonotypes with frequency above 0.001 were detected in blood. Through a model of 13 V-J features, ophthalmopathy was separated from stable hyperthyroidism.

This clonotype originated in a woman aged 25 to 39 with Graves disease. The material sequenced was peripheral blood mononuclear cells (PBMCs), taken at new diagnosis, from a patient treated with antithyroid drugs. This sequence joins TRBV7-3 and TRBJ2-7; either TRBD1 or TRBD2 may fit D (6 bases each). In DNA form, the CDR3 reads TGTGCCAGCAGCTTAACGGGGGGCACGACTGCTGGAGGCGAGCAGTACTTC. Protein sequence: CASSLTGGTTAGGEQYF.